The 2 T cell receptor beta chains given below trace back to one sample, sequenced in a study of shared clonotypes between healthy human individuals. TCRdb keeps only in-frame clones here, not all; method: immunoSEQ multiplex PCR. The data contain 2.3 million or so clones, approximately 93% of them singletons. The material sequenced was naive CD4+ T cells from PBMCs. Specified subset: CD45RA+ positively selected. The receptors originated from a man younger than 35 in good health. Some clones in this sample may be carry-over from other donors' samples.

DNA of the CDR3: TGTGCCAGCAGTTGGGGGTCAACTAATGAAAAACTGTTTTTT. This gives the protein CASSWGSTNEKLFF. The rearrangement uses TRBV25-1 and TRBJ1-4, with D possibly being TRBD1 (5 bases). This CDR3 comprises 14 residues. Germline V lookup: CDR1 MGHDK, CDR2 SYGVNS. Trimming cost V 5 bases and J 0 bases, with 7 bases left between them.

The table lists this clone with a count of one. V is TRBV4-3 and J is TRBJ2-7; tentatively, D is TRBD2 (6 bases). The CDR3 loop spans 16 amino acids. Trimming left V 0 bases short and J 5 bases short, with 17 bases between. From germline, CDR1 is LGHNA and CDR2 YSLEER. The CDR3 region is CASSQDRRQRRDEQYF. The CDR3 DNA reads as TGCGCCAGCAGCCAAGATCGACGACAGAGGAGGGACGAGCAGTACTTC.